The 10 T cell receptor beta chains below all came from one sample that was sequenced in a study of T cells expressing NK-cell markers. Each CDR3 protein gets one entry in TCRdb, which reprocessed the 5' RACE reads and gives no DNA. The sample's table shows some 440,000 distinct CDR3 sequences. What was sequenced was blood T cells: a sorted CD56 or NKG2C T cell subset, CD4+ or CD8+ T cells, or bulk PBMC T cells (not recorded which). Receptors originate from a woman in her 50s in good health.

The chain recombines TRBV4-1 with TRBJ2-1; there is no DNA to check the TCRdb D call of TRBD1. The CDR3 consists of 16 residues. Germline lookup yields CDR1 MGHRA and CDR2 YSYEKL. The CDR3 sequence is CASSQPDRGAQDEQFF.

V is TRBV29-1 and J is TRBJ2-1; TCRdb's D gene call, TRBD1, goes unchecked for lack of DNA. Germline values: CDR1 SQVTM, CDR2 ANQGSEA. The CDR3 sequence is 14 residues long. Here the CDR3 reads CSARSGGRYNEQFF.

The rearrangement uses TRBV12-5 and TRBJ1-1; checking the TCRdb D call of TRBD1 is not possible without DNA. The CDR3 runs 17 residues. The germline V gene encodes CDR1 LGHNT and CDR2 FRNRAP. CDR3 loop: CASGLYHQTDHLTEAFF.

The chain is built from TRBV15 and TRBJ1-4; the D call from TCRdb, TRBD1, cannot be confirmed without DNA. Per germline, CDR1 LNHNV and CDR2 YYDKDF (reference sequence). This CDR3 has 15 amino acids. CDR3: CATRAPGTVTEKLFF.

V and J are TRBV19 and TRBJ2-2; TCRdb reports TRBD1, a call that lacks DNA to check it against. The CDR3 has 14 amino acids. Germline V gene data show CDR1 as LNHDA and CDR2 as SQIVND (reference sequence). The chain's CDR3 is CASSIQGLAGELFF.

The genes are TRBV3-1 and TRBJ2-2; the D call from TCRdb, TRBD1, cannot be confirmed without DNA. Germline CDR1 is LGHDT and CDR2 is YNNKEL (reference sequence). This CDR3 is 15 amino acids long. The CDR3 region is CASSQRGANTGELFF.

The gene calls are TRBV11-2 and TRBJ2-3; TCRdb names TRBD2, which stays unverified in the absence of DNA. Germline CDR1 is SGHAT and CDR2 is FQNNGV. The CDR3 consists of 16 residues. CDR3 in amino acids: CASSPTSGRLTDTQYF.

V gene TRBV4-1 combines with J gene TRBJ2-1; TCRdb returns TRBD2, unconfirmable since there is no DNA. Germline values: CDR1 MGHRA, CDR2 YSYEKL. The CDR3 has 17 amino acids. This chain's CDR3 is CASSQIVAGVRVNEQFF.

This sequence joins TRBV9 and TRBJ2-1; the D gene TCRdb calls, TRBD2, cannot be checked with no DNA. The CDR3 covers 15 residues. From germline, CDR1 is SGDLS and CDR2 YYNGEE. The CDR3 spells CASSALAGPLNEQFF.

The J gene is TRBJ1-1, the V gene TRBV30; TCRdb outputs TRBD1, but without DNA this stays unchecked. The CDR3 runs to 14 residues. Germline assignment: CDR1 GTSNPN and CDR2 SVGIG (reference sequence). CDR3 amino acids: CAWERPGQISEAFF.